The present entry profiles one TCR beta chain with its context. This record comes from a study of PD-L1 blockade in urothelial cancer. Data came from immunoSEQ multiplex PCR; TCRdb stores just in-frame clones and leaves some out. The data show approximately 100,000 clones, with about 85% seen just once and roughly 2.2% held by the top ten. The V end lost 4 bases, the J end lost 2 bases, and 5 bases lay between the germline ends. CDR1 SGHRS and CDR2 YFSETQ come from the germline V gene. CDR3 length: 12 amino acids. Material: PBMCs, obtained around atezolizumab (anti-PD-L1) treatment. The TCR comes from a man aged 50 or older with urothelial cancer. The chain uses TRBV5-1 and TRBJ2-3; no reliable D call. The CDR3 reads CASSQDTDTQYF. The CDR3 DNA reads as TGCGCCAGCAGCCAGGACACAGATACGCAGTATTTT. Based on the CDR3 plus reference TRBV5-1 and TRBJ2-3, the full variable domain is KAGVTQTPRYLIKTRGQQVTLSCSPISGHRSVSWYQQTPGQGLQFLFEYFSETQRNKGNFPGRFSGRQFSNSRSEMNVSTLELGDSALYLCASSQDTDTQYFGPGTRLTVL.